This TCR beta chain was obtained from a study of T cells after yellow fever vaccination. TCRdb passed the 5' RACE reads through MiXCR, listing each CDR3 protein once. The table includes approximately 350,000 distinct CDR3 sequences, roughly 11% detected once. Trimming shortened V by 6 bases and J by 4 bases, and 15 bases separated the two germline ends. Germline values: CDR1 PRHDT, CDR2 FYEKMQ (reference sequence). This CDR3 is 14 amino acids long. This clonotype was observed a handful of times. The chain joins TRBV13 to TRBJ1-2; D gene ambiguous. The TCR originated in a man between 18 and 35 years old who received the YFV17D yellow fever vaccine. The sequencing used PBMCs, collected on the day of the first yellow fever vaccination. CDR3 loop: CASRLNAEGYGYTF. CDR3 sequence (DNA): TGTGCCAGCAGACTTAATGCTGAGGGCTATGGCTACACCTTC.